Shown below are 26 T cell receptor beta chains from a single sample sequenced in a study of control samples from healthy donors and cancer patients (dated by TCRdb to 2018 to 2021). Library prep was done by the immunoSEQ multiplex PCR assay. Not all clones reach the TCRdb copy of this immuneACCESS table, which keeps in-frame sequences only. Checked studies attribute under half of the gap to unresolved V genes and leave the rest unexplained. Across this sample there are approximately 120,000 clones, with over 75% seen only once. Of the sample, 4% to 5.5% falls within the top ten clones. Specimen: blood. Receptors were obtained from a human donor in good health. The donor label of this sample is uncertain.

This chain uses TRBV6-1 with TRBJ1-6; TRBD1 aligns across 10 bases. V lost 0 bases, J lost 9 bases, and 8 bases stayed unmatched. This CDR3 has 17 residues. Germline V lookup: CDR1 MNHNS, CDR2 SASEGT. In DNA form, the CDR3 reads TGTGCCAGCAGTGAAGCAGACAGGGGGCGAATAGGTTCACCCCTCCACTTT. Its translation is CASSEADRGRIGSPLHF.

The chain carries TRBV29-1 and TRBJ1-1, with a possible D match to TRBD1 (5 bases). The length of the CDR3 is 13 residues. V lost 0 bases, J lost 2 bases, and 7 bases lay in between. Germline loops: CDR1 SQVTM, CDR2 ANQGSEA. Here the CDR3 reads CSVEDRDNTEAFF. For the CDR3, the DNA is TGCAGCGTTGAAGATCGGGACAACACTGAAGCTTTCTTT.

The V and J genes are TRBV27 and TRBJ1-2; D might be TRBD1 (6 bases). CDR3 size: 14 residues. V lost 6 bases to trimming and J lost 8 bases, with 19 bases between them. Germline loops: CDR1 MNHEY, CDR2 SMNVEV (reference sequence). In DNA, the CDR3 is TGTGCCAGCAGGTTGATGTACAGGGCGGAGGGCTACACCTTC. Translated: CASRLMYRAEGYTF.

The V and J genes are TRBV2 and TRBJ2-1; D is ambiguous. The CDR3 has 12 residues. V was trimmed by 7 bases and J by 9 bases, leaving 13 bases between them. Germline V gene data show CDR1 as SNHLY and CDR2 as FYNNEI. CDR3 in amino acids: CASNVVVGEQFF. In DNA, the CDR3 is TGTGCCAGCAATGTCGTGGTGGGTGAGCAGTTCTTC.

V usage is TRBV5-1 and J usage is TRBJ2-5; the match to TRBD2 covers 13 bases. The V and J ends lost 7 bases and 5 bases, in that order; junction bases with no gene match: 8. Germline V gene data show CDR1 as SGHRS and CDR2 as YFSETQ. This CDR3 spans 15 amino acids. Here the CDR3 reads CASGLAGARPETQYF. The CDR3 DNA sequence: TGCGCCAGCGGACTAGCGGGGGCCCGTCCGGAGACCCAGTACTTC.

V is TRBV19 and J is TRBJ1-5, with no clear D. This CDR3 is 14 amino acids long. Germline V gene lookup returns CDR1 LNHDA and CDR2 SQIVND (reference sequence). Trimming removed 9 bases at V and 0 bases at J, with 12 bases between. The CDR3 region is CASNSGYSNQPQHF. CDR3 nucleotide sequence: TGTGCCAGCAACTCGGGTTATAGCAATCAGCCCCAGCATTTT.

The V and J genes are TRBV3-1 (or the pseudogene TRBV3-2) and TRBJ2-3; unclear D gene. The V end lost 1 base, the J end lost 1 base, and 12 bases lay between the germline ends. This CDR3 spans 16 amino acids. CDR1 and CDR2 from the germline V gene are LGHDT and YNNKEL (reference sequence). DNA for the CDR3: TGTGCCAGCAGCCAAGTGCCAGCCGGACGCACAGATACGCAGTATTTT. Protein sequence: CASSQVPAGRTDTQYF.

The chain combines TRBV27 with TRBJ1-2, with D maybe TRBD1 (6 bases). CDR1 is MNHEY and CDR2 is SMNVEV in the germline V gene (reference sequence). The CDR3 is 14 amino acids. Trimming left V 3 bases short and J 2 bases short, with 10 bases between. Written as DNA, the CDR3 is TGTGCCAGCAGTTTGGGCAGGGGCAACTATGGCTACACCTTC. Translation gives CASSLGRGNYGYTF.

This clone showed up just a few times. V usage is TRBV5-1 and J usage is TRBJ2-7; a weak D match, TRBD1 (5 bases). V was cut by 4 bases and J by 3 bases, with 11 bases left in between. The length of the CDR3 is 13 residues. Germline assignment: CDR1 SGHRS and CDR2 YFSETQ. This CDR3 is CASSPDKNYEQYF. DNA of the CDR3: TGCGCCAGCAGCCCGGACAAGAACTACGAGCAGTACTTC.

The rearrangement joins TRBV30 to TRBJ1-6; no clear D. V was cut by 3 bases and J by 7 bases, with 13 bases left in between. Germline V lookup: CDR1 GTSNPN, CDR2 SVGIG (reference sequence). This CDR3 region has 14 residues. The CDR3 sequence: CAWSNPGRNSPLHF. CDR3 nucleotides: TGTGCCTGGAGCAATCCAGGAAGGAATTCACCCCTCCACTTT.

This clone showed up just once. This chain uses TRBV7-3 with TRBJ2-1, with D perhaps matching TRBD2 (6 bases). V was trimmed by 3 bases and J by 10 bases, leaving 13 bases between them. Germline values: CDR1 SGHTA, CDR2 FQGTGA. The CDR3 loop spans 13 amino acids. The CDR3 region has the DNA TGTGCCAGCAGCTTCCAGGGAGGCGGGGAGCAGTTCTTC. Residues: CASSFQGGGEQFF.

This chain links TRBV29-1 with TRBJ2-5, with D tentatively TRBD1 or TRBD2 (5 bases each). The CDR3 sequence is 14 residues long. V lost 2 bases and J lost 4, with 14 bases in between. Germline values: CDR1 SQVTM, CDR2 ANQGSEA. The CDR3 nucleotides are TGCAGCGTTGAACAACAGGAGGCGGGAGAGACCCAGTACTTC. It is translated as CSVEQQEAGETQYF.

The V gene is TRBV3-1 (or the pseudogene TRBV3-2), the J gene TRBJ1-3, with D possibly being TRBD1 (6 bases). Per the germline V gene, CDR1 is LGHDT and CDR2 is YNNKEL (reference sequence). V was pared by 7 bases and J by 2 bases, with 12 bases between. The CDR3 is 14 residues long. CDR3 region: CASINRATGNTIYF. Here the CDR3 DNA reads TGTGCCAGCATCAACAGGGCGACTGGAAACACCATATATTTT.

This clone was seen only once. V gene TRBV4-1 combines with J gene TRBJ2-7; D perhaps matches TRBD1 (5 bases). Trimming removed 4 bases at V and 1 base at J, with 17 bases between. The CDR3 length is 16 residues. The germline CDR1 and CDR2 sequences are MGHRA and YSYEKL. The CDR3 DNA reads TGCGCCAGCAGCCTTCGACAGTCAGACGGATCCTACGAGCAGTACTTC. It is translated as CASSLRQSDGSYEQYF.

This clone turned up a few times. The rearrangement uses TRBV3-1 (or the pseudogene TRBV3-2) and TRBJ1-2; 7 bases align to TRBD1. The CDR3 contains 14 residues. Germline assignment: CDR1 LGHDT and CDR2 YNNKEL (reference sequence). V lost 3 bases to trimming and J lost 7 bases; unmatched junction nucleotides: 8. The DNA of the CDR3 is TGTGCCAGCAGCCAGGAGACAGGGAGGGGTGGCTACACCTTC. The encoded protein is CASSQETGRGGYTF.

This chain uses TRBV19 with TRBJ1-1; D remains ambiguous. Germline CDR1 reads LNHDA; CDR2 reads SQIVND (reference sequence). The CDR3 runs 14 residues. Trimming stripped 2 bases from V and 3 bases from J, with 10 bases between. The CDR3 reads CASSISRWDTEAFF. The CDR3 nucleotides are TGTGCCAGTAGTATATCAAGGTGGGACACTGAAGCTTTCTTT. Together with reference TRBV19 and TRBJ1-1, the CDR3 gives the full variable domain: DGGITQSPKYLFRKEGQNVTLSCEQNLNHDAMYWYRQDPGQGLRLIYYSQIVNDFQKGDIAEGYSVSREKKESFPLTVTSAQKNPTAFYLCASSISRWDTEAFFGQGTRLTVV.

The chain is built from TRBV7-3 and TRBJ1-2; possible D gene TRBD1, 6 bases. The CDR3 has 14 residues. V was clipped by 1 base and J by 1 base, with 7 bases between them. Germline values: CDR1 SGHTA, CDR2 FQGTGA. The CDR3 spells CASSLKGVNYGYTF. The CDR3 DNA follows: TGTGCCAGCAGCTTAAAGGGGGTTAACTATGGCTACACCTTC.

The chain recombines TRBV7-3 with TRBJ1-1; no firm D call. V lost 5 bases and J lost 10, with 17 bases in between. The germline CDR1 and CDR2 sequences are SGHTA and FQGTGA. The CDR3 extends over 13 amino acids. The CDR3 loop is CASSMDGGFAAFF. CDR3 DNA sequence: TGTGCCAGCAGCATGGACGGCGGGTTTGCAGCTTTCTTT.

V and J are TRBV21-1 and TRBJ2-1. TRBV21-1 is a documented pseudogene. This CDR3 is built from 14 residues. The DNA of the CDR3 is TGTGCCAGCAGCAAATATCCAGGAGCCAATGAGCAGTTCTTC. Its translation is CASSKYPGANEQFF.

CDR3 in amino acids: CASSESRGLVDEQFF. The CDR3 DNA reads as TGTGCCAGCAGTGAAAGTCGGGGCCTCGTGGATGAGCAGTTCTTC. This rearrangement joins TRBV6-1 to TRBJ2-1, with D perhaps being TRBD1 or TRBD2 (5 bases each). Germline lookup yields CDR1 MNHNS and CDR2 SASEGT. V gave up 2 bases and J gave up 8 bases, with 16 bases separating them. The CDR3 runs to 15 residues.

The chain links TRBV5-1 to TRBJ1-4; no firm D call. Trimming removed 3 bases at V and 4 bases at J, with 7 bases between. Germline V gene sequence: CDR1 SGHRS, CDR2 YFSETQ. The CDR3 extends over 13 amino acids. CDR3 sequence: CASSSTRNEKLFF. Written as DNA, the CDR3 is TGCGCCAGCAGCTCAACCCGTAATGAAAAACTGTTTTTT.

As for this clone: This CDR3 is also generated by other DNA sequences in the sample. The chain links TRBV12-5 to TRBJ2-5; unclear D gene. The CDR3 is 11 residues long. Trimming pared 1 base from V and 5 bases from J, leaving 2 bases between. Looked up from germline, CDR1 is LGHNT and CDR2 is FRNRAP. This CDR3 is CASGLAETQYF. CDR3 DNA sequence: TGTGCTAGTGGTTTGGCTGAGACCCAGTACTTC.

The V and J genes are TRBV6-1 and TRBJ1-2, with 8 bases that match TRBD1. J lost 4 bases, V lost 3 bases, and 10 bases had no gene match. The germline V gene has CDR1 MNHNS and CDR2 SASEGT. There are 16 residues in the CDR3. The CDR3 sequence: CASSEVEGQGGYGYTF. CDR3 DNA: TGTGCCAGCAGTGAGGTCGAAGGACAGGGAGGCTATGGCTACACCTTC.

V gene TRBV28 combines with J gene TRBJ2-1; D is possibly TRBD2 (7 bases). CDR1 and CDR2 from the germline V gene are MDHEN and SYDVKM. The CDR3 contains 13 residues. The V and J ends lost 10 bases and 6 bases respectively, with 16 bases between them. The CDR3 DNA sequence: TGTGCCACCCTACCCGGGGGGCGCAATGAGCAGTTCTTC. This gives the protein CATLPGGRNEQFF.

This chain links TRBV12-3 or TRBV12-4 with TRBJ1-4; D possibly corresponds to TRBD1 (5 bases). The V gene lost 1 base and the J gene lost 8 bases, with 5 bases spanning the gap. The CDR3 runs to 12 residues. CDR3 amino acids: CASSLGGEKLFF. In nucleotides, the CDR3 is TGTGCCAGCAGTTTAGGGGGGGAAAAACTGTTTTTT.

The chain uses TRBV19 and TRBJ1-3; D uncertain. The germline V gene has CDR1 LNHDA and CDR2 SQIVND (reference sequence). The CDR3 is 15 amino acids. V lost 7 bases, J lost 0 bases, and 13 bases lay in between. The CDR3 spells CASTSGWGSGNTIYF. DNA of the CDR3: TGTGCCAGTACTTCCGGATGGGGCTCTGGAAACACCATATATTTT.